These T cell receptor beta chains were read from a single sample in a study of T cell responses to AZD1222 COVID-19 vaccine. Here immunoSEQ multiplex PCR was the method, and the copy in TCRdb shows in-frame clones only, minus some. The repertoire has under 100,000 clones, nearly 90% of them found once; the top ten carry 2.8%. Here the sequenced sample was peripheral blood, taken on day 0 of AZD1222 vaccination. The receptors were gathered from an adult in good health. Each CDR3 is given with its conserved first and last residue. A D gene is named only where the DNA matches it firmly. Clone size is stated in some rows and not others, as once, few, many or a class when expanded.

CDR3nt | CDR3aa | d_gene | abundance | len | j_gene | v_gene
TGTGCCAGCAGTTTAGTACGCTACGAGCAGTACTTC | CASSLVRYEQYF | NA | once | 12 | TRBJ2-7 | TRBV12-3/TRBV12-4
TGTGCCAGCAGTAAACGACAGGGACAGGGGTTGTGGGAGCTGTTTTTT | CASSKRQGQGLWELFF | TRBD1 | NA | 16 | TRBJ2-2 | TRBV6-2/TRBV6-3
TGTGCCAGCAGCTTACTGGGCGGGGGGGCCAATGAGCAGTTCTTC | CASSLLGGGANEQFF | TRBD2 | NA | 15 | TRBJ2-1 | TRBV11-2
TGTGCCAGCAGCTACCCTAGCGGGGGCACCGGGGAGCTGTTTTTT | CASSYPSGGTGELFF | TRBD2 | NA | 15 | TRBJ2-2 | TRBV7-6
TGTGCCAGCAGGCACGGGGGAAGTGAGAACTATGGCTACACCTTC | CASRHGGSENYGYTF | NA | NA | 15 | TRBJ1-2 | TRBV6-5
TGTGCCAGCAGCCAAGATCAGGTAGCGGGGAAGAACACCGGGGAGCTGTTTTTT | CASSQDQVAGKNTGELFF | TRBD2 | NA | 18 | TRBJ2-2 | TRBV4-2
TGTGCCAGTAGTCAAGGGGGCCGTACCTACGAGCAGTACTTC | CASSQGGRTYEQYF | TRBD1 | once | 14 | TRBJ2-7 | TRBV19
TGCGCCAGCAGGATCGGACAGAGAGAAGAGCGCTACACCTTC | CASRIGQREERYTF | NA | NA | 14 | TRBJ1-2 | TRBV5-1
TGTGCCAGCAGGACCGGGACAGGGGCGGGAAACACCATATATTTT | CASRTGTGAGNTIYF | TRBD1 | NA | 15 | TRBJ1-3 | TRBV3-1/TRBV3-2
TGCGCCAGCAGCACTCCCGGGACAGGCAACAATGAGCAGTTCTTC | CASSTPGTGNNEQFF | TRBD1 | NA | 15 | TRBJ2-1 | TRBV5-1
TGTGCCAGCAGCCCGGAGACCTACTATGGCTACACCTTC | CASSPETYYGYTF | NA | NA | 13 | TRBJ1-2 | TRBV7-2
TGTGCCAGCAGTCGGGGGGACATAGAGAACACTGAGCAGTTCTTC | CASSRGDIENTEQFF | NA | once | 15 | TRBJ2-1 | TRBV6-2/TRBV6-3
TGTGCCAGTAGTATAGATCACAGCACTGAAAAACTGTTTTTT | CASSIDHSTEKLFF | NA | many | 14 | TRBJ1-4 | TRBV19
TGTGCCAGCAGCCAAGATCACGGACAGAGGGAGGCGGCTTTCTTT | CASSQDHGQREAAFF | NA | NA | 15 | TRBJ1-1 | TRBV3-1/TRBV3-2
TGTGCCAGTACCAGCAGGGTAGGAAACACCATATATTTT | CASTSRVGNTIYF | NA | NA | 13 | TRBJ1-3 | TRBV19
TGTGCCAGCACGCGGGGGCAGAACTATGGCTACACCTTC | CASTRGQNYGYTF | NA | many | 13 | TRBJ1-2 | TRBV28
TGTGCCAGCAGCTTCTCCTACAGTACCGGCACAGATACGCAGTATTTT | CASSFSYSTGTDTQYF | NA | NA | 16 | TRBJ2-3 | TRBV5-4
TGTGCCAGCAGCCCGGGGGGATTTAAGGTTCAGCCCCAGCATTTT | CASSPGGFKVQPQHF | NA | NA | 15 | TRBJ1-5 | TRBV3-1/TRBV3-2
TGTGCCAGCAGTGAACATCAGGGTTACGAGCAGTACTTC | CASSEHQGYEQYF | NA | NA | 13 | TRBJ2-7 | TRBV25-1
TGTGCCAGCAGCCTCGGTAGCGGGGCCCAGTACGAGCAGTACTTC | CASSLGSGAQYEQYF | TRBD2 | NA | 15 | TRBJ2-7 | TRBV7-9
TGTGCCAGCAGCTTCCTACAGGGGGACGGCTACACCTTC | CASSFLQGDGYTF | TRBD1 | NA | 13 | TRBJ1-2 | TRBV5-5
TGTGCCAGCAGACCTACCGGACAGGGCTACAATGAGCAGTTCTTC | CASRPTGQGYNEQFF | TRBD1 | few | 15 | TRBJ2-1 | TRBV2
TGTGCCAGCAGCCAAGATTACGGGGGCCATCAGCCCCAGCATTTT | CASSQDYGGHQPQHF | NA | once | 15 | TRBJ1-5 | TRBV14
TGTGCCAGCAGTTTTGGGTCCGGGGGCTATAATTCACCCCTCCACTTT | CASSFGSGGYNSPLHF | NA | NA | 16 | TRBJ1-6 | TRBV27
TGTGCCAGCAACCCCTCGGACAGGAGCTACAATGAGCAGTTCTTC | CASNPSDRSYNEQFF | TRBD1 | NA | 15 | TRBJ2-1 | TRBV28
TGTGCCAGTAGAAGTACGGGTCGCTTCCTAACTAATGAAAAACTGTTTTTT | CASRSTGRFLTNEKLFF | NA | few | 17 | TRBJ1-4 | TRBV19
TGTGCCAGTAGTATCGGGGGGGCTCCAGATACGCAGTATTTT | CASSIGGAPDTQYF | TRBD2 | once | 14 | TRBJ2-3 | TRBV19
TGTGCCAGCAGCCAAGCGGCCGCGGCTGAGCAGTACTTC | CASSQAAAAEQYF | NA | medium-sized | 13 | TRBJ2-7 | TRBV7-8
TGTGCCAGCTCACGGGGACAGGGGAGTAATTCACCCCTCCACTTT | CASSRGQGSNSPLHF | TRBD1 | NA | 15 | TRBJ1-6 | TRBV18
TGTGCCAGCAGCTTGGGGACAGGGGCAGTCGGGGAGCTGTTTTTT | CASSLGTGAVGELFF | TRBD1 | once | 15 | TRBJ2-2 | TRBV5-5
TGTGCCAGCAGCCTTCTAGGCACCGAGAACTATGGCTACACCTTC | CASSLLGTENYGYTF | NA | NA | 15 | TRBJ1-2 | TRBV16
TGTGCCAGCAGCTTCGGTGGGGCCAACGTCCTGACTTTC | CASSFGGANVLTF | NA | NA | 13 | TRBJ2-6 | TRBV11-1
TGTGCCAGCAGTGAAATGGGGTGGAATGAGCAGTTCTTC | CASSEMGWNEQFF | NA | NA | 13 | TRBJ2-1 | TRBV6-1
TGCGCCAGCAGCTCCGAAAACACCGGGGAGCTGTTTTTT | CASSSENTGELFF | NA | NA | 13 | TRBJ2-2 | TRBV5-1
TGTGCCAGCAGTTTCCAGACTAGCGGGAACACCGGGGAGCTGTTTTTT | CASSFQTSGNTGELFF | TRBD2 | NA | 16 | TRBJ2-2 | TRBV6-5
TGTGCCAGCAGTGTCGAGAGCGGGGGGGCGGATGAGCAGTTCTTC | CASSVESGGADEQFF | TRBD2 | few | 15 | TRBJ2-1 | TRBV6-4
TGTGCCAGCTCACCGGGGGGTAGCACAGATACGCAGTATTTT | CASSPGGSTDTQYF | NA | NA | 14 | TRBJ2-3 | TRBV18
TGTGCCAGCAGTTTCGGTACAGGGGGCTCCTATAATTCACCCCTCCACTTT | CASSFGTGGSYNSPLHF | TRBD1 | once | 17 | TRBJ1-6 | TRBV28
TGTGCCAGCAATGACGGCCCCTACGAGCAGTACTTC | CASNDGPYEQYF | NA | NA | 12 | TRBJ2-7 | TRBV2
TGTGCCAGCAGCCAAGTCTCGGGGGGGCCTGGAAACACCATATATTTT | CASSQVSGGPGNTIYF | NA | NA | 16 | TRBJ1-3 | TRBV3-1/TRBV3-2
TGTGCCAGCAGCCAACGGACAGGGACGAAAGGCTACACCTTC | CASSQRTGTKGYTF | TRBD1 | NA | 14 | TRBJ1-2 | TRBV6-5
TGTGCCAGCAGCTTGCCATCTAGCGCCTCCTACGAGCAGTACTTC | CASSLPSSASYEQYF | NA | NA | 15 | TRBJ2-7 | TRBV5-6
TGCGCCAGCGGCAGCCATGAGACCCAGTACTTC | CASGSHETQYF | NA | once | 11 | TRBJ2-5 | TRBV5-1
TGTGCCAGCAGCCACAGGGGATCAGGAAACACCATATATTTT | CASSHRGSGNTIYF | TRBD1 | NA | 14 | TRBJ1-3 | TRBV7-8
TGTGCCAGCAGCCAAGCTGGGCTAGCCCAAAGAGGGTACGAGCAGTACTTC | CASSQAGLAQRGYEQYF | NA | once | 17 | TRBJ2-7 | TRBV4-2
TGTGCCAGCAGCTCGACCGGGACGTCTGGCTACACCTTC | CASSSTGTSGYTF | NA | NA | 13 | TRBJ1-2 | TRBV7-9
TGTGCCAGCAGTTACGGGGACGCTAACTATGGCTACACCTTC | CASSYGDANYGYTF | NA | NA | 14 | TRBJ1-2 | TRBV6-6
TGTGCCAGCAGCCCCGGACCGCAGCCCCAGCATTTT | CASSPGPQPQHF | NA | few | 12 | TRBJ1-5 | TRBV7-9
TGTGCCAGCAGCTTAGGGCCCTCATCCGAAAAACTGTTTTTT | CASSLGPSSEKLFF | NA | NA | 14 | TRBJ1-4 | TRBV7-3
TGTGCCAGCAGCGTTCAGGGGGCGAGGGACGATGAGCAGTTCTTC | CASSVQGARDDEQFF | TRBD1 | NA | 15 | TRBJ2-1 | TRBV9
TGTGCTAGTGGTTTGGTACTGGGCAGAAACACTGAAGCTTTCTTT | CASGLVLGRNTEAFF | NA | NA | 15 | TRBJ1-1 | TRBV12-5
TGCGCCAGCAGCATGGACAGGGATCTCTACACCTTC | CASSMDRDLYTF | TRBD1 | NA | 12 | TRBJ1-2 | TRBV5-1
TGTGCCAGCAGCCTCGGGACTAGCGGAAACAATGAGCAGTTCTTC | CASSLGTSGNNEQFF | TRBD2 | NA | 15 | TRBJ2-1 | TRBV5-4
TGTGCCACCAGCAGGGGGCGGGGGGGCCCAGAGACCCAGTACTTC | CATSRGRGGPETQYF | TRBD2 | few | 15 | TRBJ2-5 | TRBV15
TGTGCCAGCAGCCAAATAGCCGGGGTTACCCATGGCTACACCTTC | CASSQIAGVTHGYTF | NA | NA | 15 | TRBJ1-2 | TRBV7-8
TGTGCCAGCAGCCAAGTGGAACAGACCCAGTACTTC | CASSQVEQTQYF | NA | NA | 12 | TRBJ2-5 | TRBV3-1/TRBV3-2
TGTGCCAGCAGTGGCCTGTTGAGGACTATCACAGATACGCAGTATTTT | CASSGLLRTITDTQYF | NA | NA | 16 | TRBJ2-3 | TRBV2
TGTGCCAGCTCAGAGACAGGGGGGAACACTGAAGCTTTCTTT | CASSETGGNTEAFF | TRBD1 | NA | 14 | TRBJ1-1 | TRBV18
TGTGCCAGCAGCCCAGGTCGCGGGTACCAAGAGACCCAGTACTTC | CASSPGRGYQETQYF | NA | NA | 15 | TRBJ2-5 | TRBV7-3